These T cell receptor beta chains were read from a single sample in a study of T cell responses to AZD1222 COVID-19 vaccine. Clones were read by immunoSEQ multiplex PCR, and TCRdb kept only the in-frame ones, dropping some. The repertoire consists of about 100,000 clones, with roughly nine tenths occurring once and the leading ten covering about 5%. The sample in question was peripheral blood, obtained 28 days after the second AZD1222 dose. The receptors were sampled from an adult who received the AZD1222 COVID-19 vaccine. Each CDR3 is given with its conserved first and last residue. A D gene is named only where the DNA matches it firmly. Some rows mark clone size as missing; the rest say once, few, many or name a class of expanded clone.

j_call: TRBJ1-5; d_call: -; v_call: TRBV2; clone_size: once; cdr3_aa: CASSEGWLSNQPQHF; cdr3_nt: TGTGCCAGCAGTGAAGGCTGGCTTAGCAATCAGCCCCAGCATTTT
j_call: TRBJ1-3; d_call: -; v_call: TRBV4-1; clone_size: -; cdr3_aa: CASSQGQLRSGNTIYF; cdr3_nt: TGCGCCAGCAGCCAAGGACAGTTACGCTCTGGAAACACCATATATTTT
j_call: TRBJ1-1; d_call: -; v_call: TRBV6-5; clone_size: few; cdr3_aa: CASSRMGNTEAFF; cdr3_nt: TGTGCCAGCAGTAGAATGGGGAACACTGAAGCTTTCTTT
j_call: TRBJ1-1; d_call: -; v_call: TRBV6-5; clone_size: few; cdr3_aa: CASSYNFGNTEAFF; cdr3_nt: TGTGCCAGCAGTTACAATTTCGGGAACACTGAAGCTTTCTTT
j_call: TRBJ2-7; d_call: TRBD1; v_call: TRBV12-3/TRBV12-4; clone_size: -; cdr3_aa: CASSRDRVEQYF; cdr3_nt: TGTGCCAGCAGCAGGGACAGGGTCGAGCAGTACTTC
j_call: TRBJ2-6; d_call: TRBD1; v_call: TRBV24-1; clone_size: -; cdr3_aa: CATSDPDRAGANVLTF; cdr3_nt: TGTGCCACCAGTGACCCGGACAGGGCTGGGGCCAACGTCCTGACTTTC
j_call: TRBJ2-7; d_call: -; v_call: TRBV3-1/TRBV3-2; clone_size: -; cdr3_aa: CASSLDTYSYEQYF; cdr3_nt: TGTGCCAGCAGCCTTGACACCTACTCCTACGAGCAGTACTTC
j_call: TRBJ2-1; d_call: TRBD2; v_call: TRBV6-2/TRBV6-3; clone_size: -; cdr3_aa: CASSSVAGGHEQFF; cdr3_nt: TGTGCCAGCAGTTCAGTTGCGGGGGGGCATGAGCAGTTCTTC
j_call: TRBJ1-4; d_call: -; v_call: TRBV19; clone_size: -; cdr3_aa: CASSIAATNEKLFF; cdr3_nt: TGTGCCAGTAGTATTGCTGCAACTAATGAAAAACTGTTTTTT
j_call: TRBJ1-6; d_call: -; v_call: TRBV2; clone_size: once; cdr3_aa: CASIDSSYNSPLHF; cdr3_nt: TGTGCCAGCATAGATAGCTCCTATAATTCACCCCTCCACTTT
j_call: TRBJ1-2; d_call: TRBD1; v_call: TRBV29-1; clone_size: -; cdr3_aa: CSVAGTGGVGYTF; cdr3_nt: TGCAGCGTTGCCGGGACAGGGGGCGTTGGCTACACCTTC
j_call: TRBJ1-4; d_call: -; v_call: TRBV3-1/TRBV3-2; clone_size: -; cdr3_aa: CASSQGQGQGTDEKLFF; cdr3_nt: TGTGCCAGCAGCCAAGGTCAGGGCCAGGGGACCGATGAAAAACTGTTTTTT
j_call: TRBJ1-2; d_call: TRBD1; v_call: TRBV3-1/TRBV3-2; clone_size: -; cdr3_aa: CASSPDRYGYTF; cdr3_nt: TGTGCCAGCAGCCCGGACAGGTATGGCTACACCTTC
j_call: TRBJ2-1; d_call: -; v_call: TRBV7-9; clone_size: -; cdr3_aa: CASSGGTQNNEQFF; cdr3_nt: TGTGCCAGCAGCGGAGGGACACAAAACAATGAGCAGTTCTTC
j_call: TRBJ2-6; d_call: -; v_call: TRBV2; clone_size: -; cdr3_aa: CASRDGLSGANVLTF; cdr3_nt: TGCGCCAGTCGGGACGGACTCTCTGGGGCCAACGTCCTGACTTTC
j_call: TRBJ1-4; d_call: -; v_call: TRBV19; clone_size: -; cdr3_aa: CASSIVQPEGKLFF; cdr3_nt: TGTGCCAGTAGTATCGTACAGCCCGAGGGAAAACTGTTTTTT
j_call: TRBJ1-1; d_call: -; v_call: TRBV29-1; clone_size: -; cdr3_aa: CSVEGGGDGEAFF; cdr3_nt: TGCAGCGTTGAAGGGGGCGGGGATGGTGAAGCTTTCTTT
j_call: TRBJ2-7; d_call: -; v_call: TRBV12-2; clone_size: once; cdr3_aa: CASRLPVSRSSYEQYF; cdr3_nt: TGTGCAAGTCGCCTCCCCGTGAGCCGTAGCTCCTACGAGCAGTACTTC
j_call: TRBJ1-3; d_call: TRBD1; v_call: TRBV7-2; clone_size: once; cdr3_aa: CASSQQGTGNTIYF; cdr3_nt: TGTGCCAGCAGCCAACAGGGGACTGGAAACACCATATATTTT
j_call: TRBJ1-3; d_call: -; v_call: TRBV18; clone_size: -; cdr3_aa: CASSLGTGTIYF; cdr3_nt: TGTGCCAGCTCACTCGGGACGGGCACCATATATTTT
j_call: TRBJ2-1; d_call: TRBD1; v_call: TRBV6-5; clone_size: -; cdr3_aa: CASRITGTGHNEQFF; cdr3_nt: TGTGCCAGCAGGATAACCGGGACAGGGCACAATGAGCAGTTCTTC
j_call: TRBJ2-7; d_call: TRBD1; v_call: TRBV29-1; clone_size: -; cdr3_aa: CSVVHRGTYEQYF; cdr3_nt: TGCAGCGTTGTACACAGGGGGACCTACGAGCAGTACTTC
j_call: TRBJ1-5; d_call: -; v_call: TRBV2; clone_size: once; cdr3_aa: CASSPATYNSNQPQHF; cdr3_nt: TGTGCCAGCTCTCCCGCGACGTATAATAGCAATCAGCCCCAGCATTTT
j_call: TRBJ1-4; d_call: -; v_call: TRBV21-1; clone_size: once; cdr3_aa: CASSTRRATNEKLFF; cdr3_nt: TGTGCCAGCAGCACCCGACGGGCAACTAATGAAAAACTGTTTTTT
j_call: TRBJ2-7; d_call: TRBD2; v_call: TRBV5-6; clone_size: few; cdr3_aa: CASSLDFTSVYEQYF; cdr3_nt: TGTGCCAGCAGCTTGGACTTTACTAGCGTTTACGAGCAGTACTTC
j_call: TRBJ2-7; d_call: -; v_call: TRBV4-2; clone_size: -; cdr3_aa: CASSQSTRALSYEQYF; cdr3_nt: TGTGCCAGCAGCCAAAGTACCCGCGCACTTTCCTACGAGCAGTACTTC
j_call: TRBJ2-6; d_call: -; v_call: TRBV4-2; clone_size: -; cdr3_aa: CASSRDLARSGANVLTF; cdr3_nt: TGTGCCAGCAGCCGAGATTTGGCCCGCTCTGGGGCCAACGTCCTGACTTTC
j_call: TRBJ1-3; d_call: -; v_call: TRBV4-3; clone_size: few; cdr3_aa: CASSQRWAGSGNTIYF; cdr3_nt: TGCGCCAGCAGCCAACGATGGGCCGGCTCTGGAAACACCATATATTTT
j_call: TRBJ1-1; d_call: TRBD1; v_call: TRBV6-5; clone_size: -; cdr3_aa: CASRNRGRAEAFF; cdr3_nt: TGTGCCAGCAGGAACAGGGGGCGGGCTGAAGCTTTCTTT
j_call: TRBJ1-2; d_call: -; v_call: TRBV12-3/TRBV12-4; clone_size: -; cdr3_aa: CASSLGYGYTF; cdr3_nt: TGTGCCAGCAGTTTAGGCTATGGCTACACCTTC
j_call: TRBJ2-7; d_call: TRBD1; v_call: TRBV5-4; clone_size: -; cdr3_aa: CASSQPGQGFEQYF; cdr3_nt: TGTGCCAGCAGCCAACCGGGACAGGGGTTCGAGCAGTACTTC
j_call: TRBJ2-3; d_call: -; v_call: TRBV9; clone_size: -; cdr3_aa: CASSPGPPPQYF; cdr3_nt: TGTGCCAGCAGCCCGGGACCACCGCCCCAGTATTTT
j_call: TRBJ2-1; d_call: TRBD1; v_call: TRBV19; clone_size: -; cdr3_aa: CASSPPDRGDNEQFF; cdr3_nt: TGTGCCAGTAGTCCTCCGGACAGGGGGGACAATGAGCAGTTCTTC
j_call: TRBJ2-7; d_call: -; v_call: TRBV4-1; clone_size: -; cdr3_aa: CASSSATVSSYEQYF; cdr3_nt: TGCGCCAGCAGCTCCGCCACGGTTTCGTCCTACGAGCAGTACTTC
j_call: TRBJ2-3; d_call: TRBD2; v_call: TRBV5-6; clone_size: -; cdr3_aa: CASSTGLAARDTQYF; cdr3_nt: TGTGCCAGCAGCACAGGACTAGCGGCCCGCGATACGCAGTATTTT
j_call: TRBJ2-2; d_call: -; v_call: TRBV10-1; clone_size: few; cdr3_aa: CASGVGTGELFF; cdr3_nt: TGCGCCAGCGGGGTAGGGACCGGGGAGCTGTTTTTT
j_call: TRBJ1-5; d_call: TRBD1; v_call: TRBV3-1/TRBV3-2; clone_size: -; cdr3_aa: CASSQESLRQGAQPQHF; cdr3_nt: TGTGCCAGCAGCCAAGAGTCTCTTAGACAGGGAGCTCAGCCCCAGCATTTT
j_call: TRBJ1-2; d_call: -; v_call: TRBV20-1; clone_size: -; cdr3_aa: CSARDPHPTF; cdr3_nt: TGCAGTGCTAGAGATCCCCATCCTACCTTC
j_call: TRBJ2-3; d_call: -; v_call: TRBV2; clone_size: -; cdr3_aa: CASSEARNPGTQYF; cdr3_nt: TGTGCCAGCAGTGAAGCGCGGAATCCGGGGACGCAGTATTTT
j_call: TRBJ2-2; d_call: TRBD1; v_call: TRBV7-3; clone_size: -; cdr3_aa: CASSPGQGGGELFF; cdr3_nt: TGTGCCAGCAGCCCGGGACAGGGTGGCGGGGAGCTGTTTTTT
j_call: TRBJ2-7; d_call: -; v_call: TRBV20-1; clone_size: -; cdr3_aa: CSASQSGPGLYEQYF; cdr3_nt: TGCAGTGCTAGTCAGAGCGGGCCGGGTCTCTACGAGCAGTACTTC